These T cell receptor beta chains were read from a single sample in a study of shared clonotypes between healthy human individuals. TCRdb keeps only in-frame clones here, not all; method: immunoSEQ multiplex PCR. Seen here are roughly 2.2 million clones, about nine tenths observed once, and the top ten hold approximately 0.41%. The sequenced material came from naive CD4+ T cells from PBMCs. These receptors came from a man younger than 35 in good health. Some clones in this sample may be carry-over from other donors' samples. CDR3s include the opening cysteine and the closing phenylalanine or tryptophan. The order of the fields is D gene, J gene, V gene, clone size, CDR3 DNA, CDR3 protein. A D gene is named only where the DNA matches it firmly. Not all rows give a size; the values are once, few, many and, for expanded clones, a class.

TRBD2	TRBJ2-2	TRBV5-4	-	TGTGCCAGCATGTTCCTAGCGGACCTCCCGAACACCGGGGAGCTGTTTTTT	CASMFLADLPNTGELFF
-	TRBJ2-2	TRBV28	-	TGTGCCAGCAGATTGTGGGGCAGGGGTGGTACCGGGGAGCTGTTTTTT	CASRLWGRGGTGELFF
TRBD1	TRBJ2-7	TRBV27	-	TGTGCCAACCCGGGACAGGTCATCTACGAGCAGTACTTC	CANPGQVIYEQYF
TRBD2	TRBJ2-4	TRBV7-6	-	TGTGCCAGCAGCTTAGGGGGCCCGGGAGGCAACATTCAGTACTTC	CASSLGGPGGNIQYF
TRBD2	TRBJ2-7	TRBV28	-	TGTGCCAGCAGTCTCAGACTAGCGGGAGAGTTCTCCTACGAGCAGTACTTC	CASSLRLAGEFSYEQYF
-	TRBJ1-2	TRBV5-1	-	TGCGCCAGCAGCTTGGGACAGAATAACTATGGCTACACCTTC	CASSLGQNNYGYTF
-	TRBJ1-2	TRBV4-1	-	TGCGCCAGCAGCCACCTCTTGGGCAGGGAGAGGAGTGGCTATGGCTACACCTTC	CASSHLLGRERSGYGYTF
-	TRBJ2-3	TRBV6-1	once	TGTGCCAGCAACCGCGGGAACTCAGCAGATACGCAGTATTTT	CASNRGNSADTQYF
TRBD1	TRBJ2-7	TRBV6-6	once	TGTGCCAGCAGATCCGGGACAGCCGCGTACGAGCAGTACTTC	CASRSGTAAYEQYF
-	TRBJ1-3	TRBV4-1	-	TGCGCCAGCAGCCAAGGACCAGGGCGAAGTGGAAACACCATATATTTT	CASSQGPGRSGNTIYF
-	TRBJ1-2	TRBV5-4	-	TGTGCCAGCAGCTTGGTTGGGGTACGCTATGGCTACACCTTC	CASSLVGVRYGYTF
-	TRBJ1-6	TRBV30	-	TGTGCCTGGAGTTTGGCAGGGGACTCACCCCTCCACTTT	CAWSLAGDSPLHF
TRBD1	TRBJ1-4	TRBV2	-	TGTGCCAGCAGGGACAGGGGGCTCACTAATGAAAAACTGTTTTTT	CASRDRGLTNEKLFF
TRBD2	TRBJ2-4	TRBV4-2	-	TGTGCCAGCAGCCAAGGGGGGAGCGGGGTTCAGAGCATTCAGTACTTC	CASSQGGSGVQSIQYF
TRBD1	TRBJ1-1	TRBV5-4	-	TGTGCCAGCAGCTGGGACAGGGAAACTGAAGCTTTCTTT	CASSWDRETEAFF
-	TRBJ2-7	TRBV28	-	TGTGCCAGCAGTCACCCCCGGGACTTATACTACGAGCAGTACTTC	CASSHPRDLYYEQYF
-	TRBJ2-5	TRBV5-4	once	TGTGCCAGCAGCAGGGGACCGCCCCAAGAGACCCAGTACTTC	CASSRGPPQETQYF
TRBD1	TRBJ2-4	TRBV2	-	TGTGCCACTCAAGGGGGCGGGGCCAAAAACATTCAGTACTTC	CATQGGGAKNIQYF
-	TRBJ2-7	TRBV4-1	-	TGCGCCAGCCGTCATATCCTGGATGGGTTGTACGAGCAGTACTTC	CASRHILDGLYEQYF
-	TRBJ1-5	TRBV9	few	TGTGCCAGCAGCGTAGGACGGGATGTTGGGCAGCCCCAGCATTTT	CASSVGRDVGQPQHF
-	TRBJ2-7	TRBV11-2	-	TGTGCCAGCAGCATAGAACGCCTGCTCCCCGAGCAGTACTTC	CASSIERLLPEQYF
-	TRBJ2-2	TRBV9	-	TGTGCCAGCAGCGTACAGGACGGGCGCGGGGAGCTGTTTTTT	CASSVQDGRGELFF